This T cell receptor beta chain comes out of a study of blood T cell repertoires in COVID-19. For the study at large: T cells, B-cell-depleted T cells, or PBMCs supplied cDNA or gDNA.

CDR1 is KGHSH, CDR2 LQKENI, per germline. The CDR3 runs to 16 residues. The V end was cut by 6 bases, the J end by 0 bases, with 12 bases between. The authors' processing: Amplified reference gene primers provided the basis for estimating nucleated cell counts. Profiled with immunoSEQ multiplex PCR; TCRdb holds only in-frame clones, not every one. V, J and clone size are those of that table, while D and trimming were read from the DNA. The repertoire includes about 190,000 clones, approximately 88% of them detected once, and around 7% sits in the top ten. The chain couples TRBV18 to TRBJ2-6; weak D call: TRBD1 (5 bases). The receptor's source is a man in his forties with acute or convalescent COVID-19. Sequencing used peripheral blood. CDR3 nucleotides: TGTGCCAGCTCTCAAGACAGACACTCTGGGGCCAACGTCCTGACTTTC. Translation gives CASSQDRHSGANVLTF.